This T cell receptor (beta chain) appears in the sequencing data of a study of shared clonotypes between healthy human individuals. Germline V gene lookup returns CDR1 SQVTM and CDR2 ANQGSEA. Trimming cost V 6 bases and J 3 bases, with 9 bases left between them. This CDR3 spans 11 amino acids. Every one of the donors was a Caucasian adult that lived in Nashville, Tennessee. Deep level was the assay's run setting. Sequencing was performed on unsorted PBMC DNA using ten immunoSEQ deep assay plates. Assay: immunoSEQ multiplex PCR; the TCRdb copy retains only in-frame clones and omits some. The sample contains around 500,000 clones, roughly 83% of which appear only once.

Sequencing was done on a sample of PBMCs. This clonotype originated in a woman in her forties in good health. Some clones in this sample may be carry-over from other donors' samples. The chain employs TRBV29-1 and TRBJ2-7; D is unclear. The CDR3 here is CSVGDRYEQYF. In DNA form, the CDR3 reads TGCAGCGTAGGTGACCGCTACGAGCAGTACTTC.